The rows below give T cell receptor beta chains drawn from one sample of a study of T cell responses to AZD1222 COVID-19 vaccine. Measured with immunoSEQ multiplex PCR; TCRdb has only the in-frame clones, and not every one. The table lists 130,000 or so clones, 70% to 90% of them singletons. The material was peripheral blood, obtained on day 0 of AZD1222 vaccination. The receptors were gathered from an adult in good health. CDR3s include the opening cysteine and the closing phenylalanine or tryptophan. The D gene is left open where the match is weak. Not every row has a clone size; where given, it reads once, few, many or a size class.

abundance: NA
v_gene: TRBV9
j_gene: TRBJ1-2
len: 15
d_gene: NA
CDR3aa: CASSVGLTSNYGYTF
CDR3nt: TGTGCCAGCAGCGTAGGACTTACCTCTAACTATGGCTACACCTTC

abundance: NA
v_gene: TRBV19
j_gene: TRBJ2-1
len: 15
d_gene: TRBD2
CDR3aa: CASSISGLAGGEQFF
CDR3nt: TGTGCCAGTAGTATATCTGGTCTAGCGGGAGGTGAGCAGTTCTTC

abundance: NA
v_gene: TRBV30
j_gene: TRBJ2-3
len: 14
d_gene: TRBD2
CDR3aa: CAWSVREVGDTQYF
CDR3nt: TGTGCCTGGAGTGTACGGGAGGTAGGGGATACGCAGTATTTT

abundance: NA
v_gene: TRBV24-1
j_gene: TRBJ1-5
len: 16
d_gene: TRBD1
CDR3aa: CATSAKDRGENQPQHF
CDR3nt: TGTGCCACCAGTGCCAAGGACAGGGGCGAAAATCAGCCCCAGCATTTT

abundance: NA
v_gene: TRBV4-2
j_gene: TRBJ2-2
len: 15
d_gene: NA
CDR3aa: CASSQEGNGLGELFF
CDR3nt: TGTGCCAGCAGCCAAGAAGGGAATGGCCTCGGGGAGCTGTTTTTT

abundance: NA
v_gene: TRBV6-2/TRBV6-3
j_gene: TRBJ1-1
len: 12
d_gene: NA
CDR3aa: CASSRWNTEAFF
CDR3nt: TGTGCCAGCAGCCGGTGGAACACTGAAGCTTTCTTT

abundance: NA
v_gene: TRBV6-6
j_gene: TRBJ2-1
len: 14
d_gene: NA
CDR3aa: CASSYSERNNEQFF
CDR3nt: TGTGCCAGCAGTTACTCGGAACGGAACAATGAGCAGTTCTTC

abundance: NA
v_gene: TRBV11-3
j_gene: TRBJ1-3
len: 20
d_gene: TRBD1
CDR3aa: CASSPPGQDHWESSGNTIYF
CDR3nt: TGTGCCAGCAGCCCGCCGGGACAGGATCACTGGGAGAGCTCTGGAAACACCATATATTTT

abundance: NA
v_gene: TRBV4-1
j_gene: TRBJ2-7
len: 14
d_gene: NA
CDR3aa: CASSQGAVHYEQYF
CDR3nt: TGCGCCAGCAGCCAGGGGGCTGTTCATTACGAGCAGTACTTC

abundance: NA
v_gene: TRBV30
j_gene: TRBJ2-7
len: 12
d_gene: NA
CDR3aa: CAWRRVPYEQYF
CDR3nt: TGTGCCTGGAGGCGGGTCCCCTACGAGCAGTACTTC

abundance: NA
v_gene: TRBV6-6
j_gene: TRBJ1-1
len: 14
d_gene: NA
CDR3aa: CASSYSFRDTEAFF
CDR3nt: TGTGCCAGCAGTTACTCCTTCCGGGACACTGAAGCTTTCTTT

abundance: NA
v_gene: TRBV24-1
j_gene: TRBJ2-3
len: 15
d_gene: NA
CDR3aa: CATSDSSEFTDTQYF
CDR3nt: TGTGCCACCAGTGATTCGTCAGAGTTCACAGATACGCAGTATTTT

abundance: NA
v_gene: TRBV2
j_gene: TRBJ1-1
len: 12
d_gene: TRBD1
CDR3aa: CASSQGTGGAFF
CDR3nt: TGTGCCAGCAGCCAAGGGACAGGGGGAGCTTTCTTT

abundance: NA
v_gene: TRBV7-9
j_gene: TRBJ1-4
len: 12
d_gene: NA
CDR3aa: CASSLIDEKLFF
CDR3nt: TGTGCCAGCAGCTTAATTGATGAAAAACTGTTTTTT

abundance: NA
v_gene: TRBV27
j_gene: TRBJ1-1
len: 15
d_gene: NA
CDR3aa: CASSPDWGENTEAFF
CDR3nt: TGTGCCAGCAGCCCTGACTGGGGAGAGAACACTGAAGCTTTCTTT

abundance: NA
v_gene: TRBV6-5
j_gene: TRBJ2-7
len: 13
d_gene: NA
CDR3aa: CASVITGHAEQYF
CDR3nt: TGTGCCAGCGTGATTACAGGGCATGCCGAGCAGTACTTC

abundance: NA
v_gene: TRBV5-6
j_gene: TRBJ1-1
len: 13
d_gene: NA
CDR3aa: CASSPLDRSEAFF
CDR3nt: TGTGCCAGCAGCCCGCTGGACCGAAGTGAAGCTTTCTTT

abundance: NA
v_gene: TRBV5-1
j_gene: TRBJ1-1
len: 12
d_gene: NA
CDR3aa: CASSGGQHEAFF
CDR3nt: TGCGCCAGCAGCGGTGGACAGCATGAAGCTTTCTTT

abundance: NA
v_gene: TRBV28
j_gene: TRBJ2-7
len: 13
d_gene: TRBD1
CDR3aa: CASRLQGAGEQYF
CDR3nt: TGTGCCAGCAGGCTACAGGGGGCAGGGGAGCAGTACTTC

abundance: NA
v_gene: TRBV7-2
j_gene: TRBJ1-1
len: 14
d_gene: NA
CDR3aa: CASSWRGGTTEAFF
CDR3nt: TGTGCCAGCAGCTGGAGAGGAGGTACGACTGAAGCTTTCTTT

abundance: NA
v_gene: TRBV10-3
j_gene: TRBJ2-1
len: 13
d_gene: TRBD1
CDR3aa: CAIRGTEGNEQFF
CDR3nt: TGTGCCATCAGGGGGACAGAAGGCAATGAGCAGTTCTTC

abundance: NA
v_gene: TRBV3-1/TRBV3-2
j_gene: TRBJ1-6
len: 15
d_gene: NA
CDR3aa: CASSQNQGYNSPLHF
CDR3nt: TGTGCCAGCAGTCAAAACCAGGGGTATAATTCACCCCTCCACTTT

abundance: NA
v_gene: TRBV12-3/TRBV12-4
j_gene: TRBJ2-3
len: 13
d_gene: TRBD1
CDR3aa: CASRGQGSNTQYF
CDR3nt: TGTGCCAGCAGGGGACAGGGTTCAAATACGCAGTATTTT

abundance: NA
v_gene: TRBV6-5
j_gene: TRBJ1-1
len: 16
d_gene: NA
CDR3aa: CASSYSTVTGNTEAFF
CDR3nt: TGTGCCAGCAGTTACTCGACGGTCACCGGGAACACTGAAGCTTTCTTT

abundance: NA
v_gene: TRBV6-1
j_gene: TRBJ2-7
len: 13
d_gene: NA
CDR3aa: CASSEGGFYEQYF
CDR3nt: TGTGCCAGCAGTGAAGGGGGGTTTTACGAGCAGTACTTC

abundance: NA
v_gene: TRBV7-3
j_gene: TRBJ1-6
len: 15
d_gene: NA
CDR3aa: CASSLSGGYNSPLHF
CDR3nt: TGTGCCAGCAGCTTATCGGGGGGGTATAATTCACCCCTCCACTTT

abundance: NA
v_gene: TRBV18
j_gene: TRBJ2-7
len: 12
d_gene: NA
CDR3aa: CASSPLGTEQYF
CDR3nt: TGTGCCAGCTCACCGCTGGGGACCGAGCAGTACTTC

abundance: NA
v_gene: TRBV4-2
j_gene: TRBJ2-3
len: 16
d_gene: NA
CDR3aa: CASSLRSVRTTDTQYF
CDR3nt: TGTGCCAGCAGCCTGCGTTCAGTACGTACTACAGATACGCAGTATTTT

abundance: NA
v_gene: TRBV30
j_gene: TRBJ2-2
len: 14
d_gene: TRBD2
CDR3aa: CAWRGLAGTGELFF
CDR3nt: TGTGCCTGGAGGGGACTAGCGGGCACCGGGGAGCTGTTTTTT

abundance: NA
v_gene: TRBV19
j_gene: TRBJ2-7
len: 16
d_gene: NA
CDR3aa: CASSIALSGVAYEQYF
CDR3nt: TGTGCCAGTAGTATAGCTCTGTCCGGAGTCGCCTACGAGCAGTACTTC

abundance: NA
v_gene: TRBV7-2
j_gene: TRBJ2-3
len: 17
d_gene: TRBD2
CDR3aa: CASSRRTSGGARDTQYF
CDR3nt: TGTGCCAGCAGCCGTCGGACTAGCGGGGGGGCCAGGGATACGCAGTATTTT

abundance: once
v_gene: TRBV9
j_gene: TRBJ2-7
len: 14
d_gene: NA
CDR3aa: CASSVQESSYEQYF
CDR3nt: TGTGCCAGCAGCGTACAAGAAAGCTCCTACGAGCAGTACTTC

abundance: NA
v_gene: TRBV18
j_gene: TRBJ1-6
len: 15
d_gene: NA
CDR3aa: CASSPWSGFDSPLHF
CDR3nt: TGTGCCAGCTCACCATGGTCAGGGTTTGATTCACCCCTCCACTTT

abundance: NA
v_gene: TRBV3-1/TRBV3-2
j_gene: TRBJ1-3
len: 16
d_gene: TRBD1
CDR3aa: CASSRSRDRGWNTIYF
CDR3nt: TGTGCCAGCAGCCGCAGCCGGGACAGGGGATGGAACACCATATATTTT

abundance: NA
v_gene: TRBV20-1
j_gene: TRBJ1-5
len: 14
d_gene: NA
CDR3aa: CSASSFQGNQPQHF
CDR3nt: TGCAGTGCTAGTTCCTTTCAGGGGAATCAGCCCCAGCATTTT

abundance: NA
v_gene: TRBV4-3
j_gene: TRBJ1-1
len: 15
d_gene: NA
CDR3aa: CASSQEWTANTEAFF
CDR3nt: TGCGCCAGCAGCCAAGAGTGGACAGCAAACACTGAAGCTTTCTTT

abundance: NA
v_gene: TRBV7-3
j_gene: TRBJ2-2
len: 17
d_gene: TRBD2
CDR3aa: CASSFGLAGGSTGELFF
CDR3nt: TGTGCCAGCAGCTTCGGACTAGCGGGAGGTTCCACCGGGGAGCTGTTTTTT

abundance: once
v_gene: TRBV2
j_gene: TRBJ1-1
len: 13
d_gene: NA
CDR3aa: CASIVDGNTEAFF
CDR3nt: TGTGCCAGCATAGTTGACGGGAACACTGAAGCTTTCTTT